Included here is one T cell receptor (beta chain) sequence, with context. The data stem from a study of blood T cell repertoires in COVID-19. Study as a whole: Some COVID-19 samples were acute and others convalescent; all came from the United States, Italy and Spain. Sample material is recorded as cDNA or gDNA derived from T cells, B-cell-depleted T cells, or PBMCs.

Followed longitudinally, the Seattle patients had been enrolled during active infection. In the original workflow: It was from reference gene primer amplification that nucleated cell counts were estimated. This table comes from immunoSEQ multiplex PCR, and its TCRdb copy is limited to in-frame clones, with some not included. For V, J and clone size, that table is used; D and trimming come from the DNA. The sample has around 230,000 clones, around 85% seen once; the top ten hold more than 4.5%. The CDR3 is 12 residues long. CDR1 is SQVTM, CDR2 ANQGSEA, per germline. V lost 4 bases and J 0 bases, leaving 7 bases between the germline ends.

This TCR was recovered from a man between 50 and 59 years old with COVID-19, enrolled during active disease. The specimen sequenced was peripheral blood. V gene TRBV29-1 combines with J gene TRBJ2-7; D unresolved. CDR3 sequence reads: CSVAGISYEQYF. The CDR3 DNA reads TGCAGCGTTGCAGGCATCTCCTACGAGCAGTACTTC.